Following are 3 T cell receptor beta chains from one sample sequenced in a study of monozygotic twins with inflammatory bowel disease. TCRdb re-called the 5' RACE reads and gives one entry per CDR3 protein, without DNA. The listing contains some 90,000 distinct CDR3 sequences. Specimen: blood. The source is a human donor with ulcerative colitis or Crohn's disease, or a healthy co-twin of an affected twin (not recorded which).

The V call is TRBV9, the J call TRBJ1-1; absent DNA, TCRdb's TRBD1 call cannot be checked. CDR1 and CDR2 from the germline V gene are SGDLS and YYNGEE. The CDR3 covers 15 residues. The CDR3 sequence is CASSVGVRDRTEAFF.

This chain joins TRBV2 and TRBJ2-2. CDR3 length: 13 amino acids. CDR1 and CDR2 from the germline V gene are SNHLY and FYNNEI. The CDR3 loop reads CASTRTNTGELFF.

The rearrangement uses TRBV12-3 or TRBV12-4 and TRBJ1-5. CDR3 length: 17 amino acids. CDR3 in amino acids: CASSLGAGWAVIQPQHF.